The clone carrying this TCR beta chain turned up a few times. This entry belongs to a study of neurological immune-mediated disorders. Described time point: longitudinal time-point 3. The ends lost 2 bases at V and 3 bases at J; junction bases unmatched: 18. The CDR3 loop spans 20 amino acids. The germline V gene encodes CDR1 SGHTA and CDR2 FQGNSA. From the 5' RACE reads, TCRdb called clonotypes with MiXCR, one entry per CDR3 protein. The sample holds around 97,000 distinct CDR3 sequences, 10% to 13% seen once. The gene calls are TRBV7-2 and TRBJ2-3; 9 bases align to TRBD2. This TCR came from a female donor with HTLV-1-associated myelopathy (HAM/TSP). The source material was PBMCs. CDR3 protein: CASSLRPFSGGGARTDTQYF. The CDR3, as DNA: TGTGCCAGCAGCTTACGGCCTTTTTCTGGCGGGGGGGCCCGGACAGATACGCAGTATTTT.